This TCR beta chain emerged from a study of technical replicates of blood from several donors. The CDR3 runs to 15 residues. Looked up from germline, CDR1 is SGDLS and CDR2 is YYNGEE. V trimming: 4 bases; J trimming: 6 bases; junction bases outside the gene matches: 6. The protocol was immunoSEQ multiplex PCR, while the TCRdb copy is restricted to in-frame clones and leaves out a portion. The data hold 50,000 to 55,000 clones, with more than 70% observed a single time. Material for sequencing was PBMCs. This chain connects TRBV9 to TRBJ2-1; 11 nucleotides match TRBD1. The source of this sequence is a human donor in good health. Some clones in this sample may be carry-over from other donors' samples. Here the CDR3 DNA reads TGTGCCAGCAGCCAAGGGGGGACAGGGGGCAATGAGCAGTTCTTC. Protein: CASSQGGTGGNEQFF.